This T cell receptor (beta chain) was identified in a study of blood T cell repertoires in COVID-19. V was clipped by 6 bases and J by 4 bases; unmatched bases: 11. Germline V CDR1 and CDR2: LNHDA, SQIVND (reference sequence). This CDR3 contains 15 residues. The repertoire was sequenced with immunoSEQ multiplex PCR; TCRdb's copy has only in-frame clones and lacks some. Of about 69,000 clones in the sample, less than 85% were seen once. The chain links TRBV19 to TRBJ2-5, with 7 bases identical to TRBD2. The TCR sequence derives from a man between 50 and 59 years old with COVID-19, enrolled during active disease. Sequenced input: peripheral blood. CDR3 in amino acids: CASSRALSGGETQYF. The CDR3 DNA reads TGTGCCAGTAGCCGAGCACTATCGGGGGGAGAGACCCAGTACTTC.